This passage covers 29 T cell receptor beta chains from one sample sequenced in a study of blood T cell repertoires in COVID-19 (TCRdb year 2020). Library method: the immunoSEQ multiplex PCR assay. Drawn from immuneACCESS, this table holds only the in-frame rearrangements with V and J called that TCRdb kept. Clones are partly lost; checked studies trace under half to an unresolved V gene and leave the rest unexplained. In all, the sample holds around 120,000 clones, and 90% of those were seen once. Of the sample, roughly 4% falls within the top ten clones. The source material was peripheral blood. The receptors stem from a woman aged 60-75 years with COVID-19, enrolled during active disease.

Comment on this clone: Other DNA variants within this sample encode the same CDR3. The V call is TRBV6-2 or TRBV6-3, the J call TRBJ2-2; a weak D match, TRBD1 (5 bases). Germline CDR1 reads MNHEY; CDR2 reads SVGEGT. Trimming cost V 2 bases and J 5 bases, with 9 bases left between them. CDR3 length: 14 amino acids. The CDR3 DNA is TGTGCCAGCAGTTACCAGGGAACTACCGGGGAGCTGTTTTTT. Protein sequence: CASSYQGTTGELFF.

This sequence joins TRBV9 and TRBJ1-3; 9 positions agree with TRBD1. Germline V gene data show CDR1 as SGDLS and CDR2 as YYNGEE. J lost 1 base, V lost 0 bases, and 17 bases had no gene match. The CDR3 is 21 residues long. The CDR3 spells CASSVAPGLNRGRKSGNTIYF. Here the CDR3 DNA reads TGTGCCAGCAGCGTAGCGCCGGGCTTAAACAGGGGGCGCAAATCTGGAAACACCATATATTTT. The variable domain in full, completed from reference TRBV9 and TRBJ1-3, reads DSGVTQTPKHLITATGQRVTLRCSPRSGDLSVYWYQQSLDQGLQFLIQYYNGEERAKGNILERFSAQQFPDLHSELNLSSLELGDSALYFCASSVAPGLNRGRKSGNTIYFGEGSWLTVV.

The V and J genes are TRBV4-1 and TRBJ1-4, with 8 nucleotides matching TRBD1. Losses at the gene ends were 1 base for V and 9 bases for J; bases not matched to a gene: 13. The germline CDR1 and CDR2 sequences are MGHRA and YSYEKL. This CDR3 comprises 17 residues. The CDR3, as DNA: TGCGCCAGCAGCCAAGGTGTGGGTCGGACAGGGCGGCAAAAACTGTTTTTT. It encodes CASSQGVGRTGRQKLFF.

The rearrangement uses TRBV4-3 and TRBJ1-3; D possibly corresponds to TRBD1 (6 bases). This CDR3 has 15 amino acids. CDR1 LGHNA and CDR2 YSLEER come from the germline V gene. The germline V and J ends were trimmed by 1 base and 1 base, with 8 bases remaining between them. The CDR3 bases are TGCGCCAGCAGCCAAGGGCAGGGGTCTGGAAACACCATATATTTT. As protein: CASSQGQGSGNTIYF.

This clone has a single count. The rearrangement links TRBV10-3 to TRBJ2-5; TRBD2 is a possible D gene (5 bases). The germline V and J ends were trimmed by 10 bases and 1 base, with 10 bases remaining between them. Germline CDR1 reads ENHRY; CDR2 reads SYGVKD. This CDR3 contains 12 residues. CDR3 protein: CATGGSQETQYF. The CDR3 DNA follows: TGTGCCACGGGCGGGTCCCAAGAGACCCAGTACTTC.

V and J are TRBV3-1 (or the pseudogene TRBV3-2) and TRBJ2-3; 7 nucleotides line up with TRBD1. Trimming cost V 3 bases and J 1 base; bases outside gene matches: 4. The CDR3 loop spans 15 amino acids. From germline, CDR1 is LGHDT and CDR2 YNNKEL (reference sequence). CDR3: CASSQAGGGTDTQYF. The CDR3 bases are TGTGCCAGCAGCCAGGCAGGGGGAGGCACAGATACGCAGTATTTT.

The rearrangement links TRBV7-9 to TRBJ2-1; TRBD2 might be the D (7 bases). In germline, CDR1 is SEHNR, CDR2 FQNEAQ (reference sequence). The CDR3 covers 14 residues. V was clipped by 8 bases and J by 1 base, with 12 bases between them. The CDR3 nucleotides are TGTGCCAGCTCGGGGGGCATGTCCTACAATGAGCAGTTCTTC. This encodes CASSGGMSYNEQFF.

The J gene is TRBJ1-2, the V gene TRBV6-2 or TRBV6-3; D gene uncertain. CDR1 is MNHEY, CDR2 SVGEGT, per germline. V lost 2 bases and J 7 bases, leaving 20 bases between the germline ends. The CDR3 has 16 residues. The CDR3 protein is CASSYQTGWALPGYTF. The CDR3 DNA follows: TGTGCCAGCAGTTACCAAACCGGATGGGCGCTCCCTGGCTACACCTTC.

The chain is built from TRBV6-5 and TRBJ2-7; 8 nucleotides line up with TRBD2. Unmatched junction bases numbered 7, after V lost 7 bases and J lost 2 bases. In germline, CDR1 is MNHEY, CDR2 SVGAGI. The CDR3 spans 14 residues. CDR3 bases: TGTGCCAGCACCAACCGGGGGGGGGCCTACGAGCAGTACTTC. Amino acids: CASTNRGGAYEQYF.

This clone came up a few times. The V call is TRBV19, the J call TRBJ1-4, with 9 bases identical to TRBD1. The CDR3 sequence is 16 residues long. CDR1 is LNHDA and CDR2 is SQIVND in the germline V gene (reference sequence). V was clipped by 7 bases and J by 6 bases; unmatched bases: 12. DNA for the CDR3: TGTGCCAGTAAGTCCCGGTCGGGACAGGGAGATGAAAAACTGTTTTTT. Amino acids: CASKSRSGQGDEKLFF.

The rearrangement links TRBV7-9 to TRBJ1-5; D not resolved. Germline V gene sequence: CDR1 SEHNR, CDR2 FQNEAQ (reference sequence). Trimming shortened V by 5 bases and J by 0 bases, and 8 bases separated the two germline ends. CDR3 size: 14 residues. The CDR3 is CASSQTDSNQPQHF. Written as DNA, the CDR3 is TGTGCCAGCAGCCAAACAGATAGCAATCAGCCCCAGCATTTT.

The chain has TRBV11-2 and TRBJ2-3; possible D gene TRBD2, 5 bases. This CDR3 is 15 amino acids long. The V end was cut by 3 bases, the J end by 3 bases, with 13 bases between. Germline V CDR1 and CDR2: SGHAT, FQNNGV. DNA for the CDR3: TGTGCCAGCAGCTTCCACGGGATTGAAACAGATACGCAGTATTTT. It translates to CASSFHGIETDTQYF. Full variable domain (outside the CDR3, taken from reference TRBV11-2 and TRBJ2-3): EAGVAQSPRYKIIEKRQSVAFWCNPISGHATLYWYQQILGQGPKLLIQFQNNGVVDDSQLPKDRFSAERLKGVDSTLKIQPAKLEDSAVYLCASSFHGIETDTQYFGPGTRLTVL.

This chain connects TRBV6-5 to TRBJ1-6; D is perhaps TRBD1 (6 bases). The V gene lost 6 bases and the J gene lost 8 bases, with 14 bases spanning the gap. Germline assignment: CDR1 MNHEY and CDR2 SVGAGI. The CDR3 is 14 amino acids. CDR3: CASSPTGGYSPLHF. CDR3 nucleotide sequence: TGTGCCAGCAGCCCGACAGGTGGTTATTCACCCCTCCACTTT.

This CDR3 reads CASSSTRDRGDYGYTF. Written as DNA, the CDR3 is TGTGCCAGCAGCTCAACTAGGGACAGGGGCGACTATGGCTACACCTTC. The genes are TRBV5-4 and TRBJ1-2, with 10 positions matching TRBD1. Germline-derived CDR1 and CDR2 are SGHNT and YYREEE (reference sequence). Trimming removed 3 bases from V and 3 bases from J; junction bases left unmatched: 8. This CDR3 has 16 residues.

The chain is built from TRBV30 and TRBJ1-1; D gene ambiguous. The CDR3 has 11 residues. CDR1 GTSNPN and CDR2 SVGIG come from the germline V gene (reference sequence). Trimming pared 5 bases from V and 6 bases from J, leaving 10 bases between. As DNA, the CDR3 is TGTGCCTGGGGCTCCGGGGCTGAAGCTTTCTTT. This sequence encodes CAWGSGAEAFF.

This sequence joins TRBV24-1 and TRBJ2-2, with D tentatively TRBD2 (6 bases). The germline CDR1 and CDR2 sequences are KGHDR and SFDVKD. CDR3 length: 16 amino acids. Trimming left V 4 bases short and J 2 bases short, with 13 bases between. CDR3 sequence: CATSDRRGSNTGELFF. Written as DNA, the CDR3 is TGTGCCACCAGTGACCGTCGGGGGAGCAACACCGGGGAGCTGTTTTTT.

This chain uses TRBV6-6 with TRBJ2-3, with D possibly matching TRBD2 (5 bases). The CDR3 extends over 16 amino acids. The V end lost 0 bases, the J end lost 0 bases, and 10 bases lay between the germline ends. Germline V gene sequence: CDR1 MNHNY, CDR2 SVGAGI (reference sequence). For the CDR3, the DNA is TGTGCCAGCAGTTACTCACGTCGCGGGAGCACAGATACGCAGTATTTT. Protein: CASSYSRRGSTDTQYF.

The rearrangement links TRBV29-1 to TRBJ1-2; TRBD1 matches 9 bases. V gave up 3 bases and J gave up 7 bases; unmatched junction bases: 6. The CDR3 totals 13 residues. Germline V gene lookup returns CDR1 SQVTM and CDR2 ANQGSEA. This CDR3 reads CSVDRGQGRGYTF. CDR3 in DNA: TGCAGCGTTGATAGGGGACAGGGACGTGGCTACACCTTC.

V gene TRBV2 combines with J gene TRBJ2-3, with D possibly being TRBD2 (6 bases). CDR1 SNHLY and CDR2 FYNNEI come from the germline V gene. The CDR3 loop spans 18 amino acids. V was pared by 5 bases and J by 2 bases, with 23 bases between. This chain's CDR3 is CASSSPRLAWALTDTQYF. CDR3 nucleotides: TGTGCCAGCAGTTCCCCTCGCCTAGCGTGGGCCCTCACAGATACGCAGTATTTT.

The rearrangement uses TRBV5-1 and TRBJ2-3; 10 nucleotides match TRBD2. V dropped 3 bases and J dropped 3; count of bases not matched to a gene: 7. The germline V gene encodes CDR1 SGHRS and CDR2 YFSETQ. The CDR3 covers 16 residues. The CDR3 here is CASSSELAGGTDTQYF. DNA of the CDR3: TGCGCCAGCAGCTCAGAGTTAGCGGGGGGTACAGATACGCAGTATTTT. Variable domain in full (rest from reference TRBV5-1 and TRBJ2-3): KAGVTQTPRYLIKTRGQQVTLSCSPISGHRSVSWYQQTPGQGLQFLFEYFSETQRNKGNFPGRFSGRQFSNSRSEMNVSTLELGDSALYLCASSSELAGGTDTQYFGPGTRLTVL.

V is TRBV4-3 and J is TRBJ1-2; TRBD1 matches 12 bases. This CDR3 comprises 16 residues. With V trimmed by 5 bases and J by 3 bases, 7 bases remained unmatched. In germline, CDR1 is LGHNA, CDR2 YSLEER. CDR3 in DNA: TGCGCCAGCAGCGCCGGGACAGGGGGCAACCACTATGGCTACACCTTC. As protein: CASSAGTGGNHYGYTF.

The V gene is TRBV5-1, the J gene TRBJ1-4; 11 bases align to TRBD1. Trimming cost V 5 bases and J 8 bases; bases outside gene matches: 5. CDR3 length equals 14 residues. Germline CDR1 is SGHRS and CDR2 is YFSETQ. DNA for the CDR3: TGCGCCAGCAGGGCGGACAGGGGGCGCGAAAAACTGTTTTTT. Translating it yields CASRADRGREKLFF.

The J gene is TRBJ1-1, the V gene TRBV6-5, with no clear D. Germline CDR1 reads MNHEY; CDR2 reads SVGAGI. The CDR3 has 13 amino acids. V gave up 6 bases and J gave up 0 bases, with 8 bases separating them. The CDR3 DNA follows: TGTGCCAGCAGAAGGGAGATGAACACTGAAGCTTTCTTT. The encoded protein is CASRREMNTEAFF.

The chain carries TRBV2 and TRBJ1-2, with 9 bases that match TRBD1. Germline V gene data show CDR1 as SNHLY and CDR2 as FYNNEI. Germline trimming cut 7 bases from V and 6 bases from J; bases unmatched to any gene: 6. This CDR3 region has 13 residues. The CDR3 loop is CASTWTGVDGYTF. In nucleotides, the CDR3 is TGTGCCAGCACTTGGACAGGGGTAGATGGCTACACCTTC.

This chain joins TRBV7-9 and TRBJ1-2; no clear D gene. In germline, CDR1 is SEHNR, CDR2 FQNEAQ (reference sequence). The CDR3 is made up of 14 amino acids. Trimming removed 5 bases from V and 6 bases from J, with 16 bases in between. CDR3 sequence reads: CASSAPVGRDGYTF. In nucleotides, the CDR3 is TGTGCCAGCAGCGCCCCCGTAGGGAGGGATGGCTACACCTTC.

CDR3 in amino acids: CASSLGRGNYGYTF. DNA for the CDR3: TGTGCCAGCAGCTTAGGCAGGGGGAACTATGGCTACACCTTC. The chain carries TRBV7-2 and TRBJ1-2, with TRBD1 matching over 7 bases. The CDR3 sequence is 14 residues long. Germline assignment: CDR1 SGHTA and CDR2 FQGNSA. The J segment lost 2 bases and the V segment lost 1 base, leaving 1 base of the junction unmatched.

This sequence joins TRBV27 and TRBJ2-1; possible D gene TRBD2, 6 bases. Trimming left V 4 bases short and J 2 bases short, with 18 bases between. The CDR3 length is 17 residues. From germline, CDR1 is MNHEY and CDR2 SMNVEV (reference sequence). Here the CDR3 reads CASSSAPWGGAYNEQFF. The CDR3 bases are TGTGCCAGCAGTTCCGCCCCCTGGGGAGGAGCCTACAATGAGCAGTTCTTC.

This clone appeared a single time. This chain connects TRBV6-5 to TRBJ1-1; 12 nucleotides align to TRBD1. The V gene end was trimmed by 7 bases and the J gene end by 8 bases; junction bases not matched to a gene: 11. The CDR3 spans 15 residues. Germline V gene lookup returns CDR1 MNHEY and CDR2 SVGAGI. CDR3 in amino acids: CASTRDRGRRGEAFF. The CDR3 region has the DNA TGTGCCAGCACCAGGGACAGGGGGCGCAGGGGAGAAGCTTTCTTT.

The rearrangement uses TRBV4-1 and TRBJ1-3; maybe TRBD1 (5 bases). Germline CDR1 and CDR2: MGHRA and YSYEKL. The CDR3 covers 15 residues. V was clipped by 6 bases and J by 4 bases, with 16 bases between them. CDR3 coding DNA: TGCGCCAGCAGTCCCCCCAGGGCGTCGGGAAACACCATATATTTT. This codes for CASSPPRASGNTIYF.